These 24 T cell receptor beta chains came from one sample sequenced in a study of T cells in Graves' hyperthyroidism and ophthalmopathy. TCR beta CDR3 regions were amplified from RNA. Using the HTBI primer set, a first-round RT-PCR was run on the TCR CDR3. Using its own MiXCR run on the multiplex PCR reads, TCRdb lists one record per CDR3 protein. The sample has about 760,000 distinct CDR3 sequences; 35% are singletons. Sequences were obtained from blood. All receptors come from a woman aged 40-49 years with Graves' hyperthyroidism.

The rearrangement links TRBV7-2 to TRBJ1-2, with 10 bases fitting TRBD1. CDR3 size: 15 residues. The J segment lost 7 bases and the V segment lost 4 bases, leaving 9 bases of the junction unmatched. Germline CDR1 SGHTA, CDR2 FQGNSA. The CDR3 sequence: CASSYRGQGRFGYTF. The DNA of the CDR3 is TGTGCCAGCAGCTACCGGGGACAGGGGAGGTTTGGCTACACCTTC. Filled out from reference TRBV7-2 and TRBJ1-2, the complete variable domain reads GAGVSQSPSNKVTEKGKDVELRCDPISGHTALYWYRQSLGQGLEFLIYFQGNSAPDKSGLPSDRFSAERTGGSVSTLTIQRTQQEDSAVYLCASSYRGQGRFGYTFGSGTRLTVV.

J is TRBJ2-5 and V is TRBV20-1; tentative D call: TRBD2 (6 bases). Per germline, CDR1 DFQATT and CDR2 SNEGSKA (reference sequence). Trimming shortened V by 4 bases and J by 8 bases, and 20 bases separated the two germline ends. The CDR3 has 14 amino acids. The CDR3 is CSATHIAVADTQYF. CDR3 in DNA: TGCAGTGCTACCCACATCGCCGTAGCGGACACCCAGTACTTC.

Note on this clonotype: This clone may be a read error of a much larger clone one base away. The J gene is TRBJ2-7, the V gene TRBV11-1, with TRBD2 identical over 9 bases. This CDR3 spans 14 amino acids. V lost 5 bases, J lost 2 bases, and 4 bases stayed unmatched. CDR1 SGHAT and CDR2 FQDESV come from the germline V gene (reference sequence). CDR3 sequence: CASSRVAGAYEQYF. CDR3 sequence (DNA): TGTGCCAGCAGCAGGGTAGCGGGAGCCTACGAGCAGTACTTC.

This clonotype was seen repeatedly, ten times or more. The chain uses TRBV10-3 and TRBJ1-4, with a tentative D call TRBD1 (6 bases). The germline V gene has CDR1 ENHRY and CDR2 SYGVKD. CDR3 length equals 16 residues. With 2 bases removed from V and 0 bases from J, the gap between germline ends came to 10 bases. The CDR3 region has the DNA TGTGCCATCAGTGAGACACGGACAGCAACTAATGAAAAACTGTTTTTT. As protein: CAISETRTATNEKLFF.

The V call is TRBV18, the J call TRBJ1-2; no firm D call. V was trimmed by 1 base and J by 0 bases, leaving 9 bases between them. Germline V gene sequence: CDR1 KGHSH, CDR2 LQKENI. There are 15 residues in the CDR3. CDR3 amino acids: CASSPQDGANYGYTF. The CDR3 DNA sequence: TGTGCCAGCTCACCACAGGACGGAGCTAACTATGGCTACACCTTC.

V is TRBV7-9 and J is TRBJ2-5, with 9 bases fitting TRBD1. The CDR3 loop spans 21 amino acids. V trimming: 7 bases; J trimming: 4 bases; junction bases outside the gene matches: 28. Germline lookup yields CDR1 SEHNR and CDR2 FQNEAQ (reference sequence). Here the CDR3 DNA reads TGTGCCAGCACCAAAAGTGTCAGGCTCGCCGACAGGGGGATTTTAAGAGAGACCCAGTACTTC. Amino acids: CASTKSVRLADRGILRETQYF.

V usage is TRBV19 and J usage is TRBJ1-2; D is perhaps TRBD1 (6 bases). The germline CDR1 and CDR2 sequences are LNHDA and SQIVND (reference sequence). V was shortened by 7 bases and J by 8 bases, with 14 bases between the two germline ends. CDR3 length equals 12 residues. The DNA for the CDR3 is TGTGCCAGTAAAACAGGGTTAAGAGGCTACACCTTC. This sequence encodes CASKTGLRGYTF. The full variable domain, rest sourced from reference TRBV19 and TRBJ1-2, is DGGITQSPKYLFRKEGQNVTLSCEQNLNHDAMYWYRQDPGQGLRLIYYSQIVNDFQKGDIAEGYSVSREKKESFPLTVTSAQKNPTAFYLCASKTGLRGYTFGSGTRLTVV.

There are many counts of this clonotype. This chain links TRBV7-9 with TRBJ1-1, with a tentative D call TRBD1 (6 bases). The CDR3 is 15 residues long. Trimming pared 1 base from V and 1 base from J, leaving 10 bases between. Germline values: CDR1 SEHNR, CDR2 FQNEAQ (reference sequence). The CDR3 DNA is TGTGCCAGCAGCTTAGAGGGGGTTCCGAACACTGAAGCTTTCTTT. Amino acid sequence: CASSLEGVPNTEAFF.

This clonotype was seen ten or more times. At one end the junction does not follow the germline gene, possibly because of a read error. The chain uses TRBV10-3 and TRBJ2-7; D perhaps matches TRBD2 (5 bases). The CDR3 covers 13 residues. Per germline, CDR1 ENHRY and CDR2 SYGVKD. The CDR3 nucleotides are TGCGCCAGCAGAGGGTCTAGCTCCTACGAGCAGTACTTC. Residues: CASRGSSSYEQYF.

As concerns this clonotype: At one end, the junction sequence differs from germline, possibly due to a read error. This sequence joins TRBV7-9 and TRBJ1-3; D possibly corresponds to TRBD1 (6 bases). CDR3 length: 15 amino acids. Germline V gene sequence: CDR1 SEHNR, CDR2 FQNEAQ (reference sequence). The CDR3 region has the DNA TGTGCCAGCAGTGTAGACAGGAGCTCTGGAGACACCATATATTTT. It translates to CASSVDRSSGDTIYF. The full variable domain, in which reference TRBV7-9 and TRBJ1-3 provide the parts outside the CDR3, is DTGVSQNPRHKITKRGQNVTFRCDPISEHNRLYWYRQTLGQGPEFLTYFQNEAQLEKSRLLSDRFSAERPKGSFSTLEIQRTEQGDSAMYLCASSVDRSSGDTIYFGEGSWLTVV.

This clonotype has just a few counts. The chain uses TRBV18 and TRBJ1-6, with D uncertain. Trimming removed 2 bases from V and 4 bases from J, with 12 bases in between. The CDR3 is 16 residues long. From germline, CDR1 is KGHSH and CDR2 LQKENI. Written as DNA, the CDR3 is TGTGCCAGCTCACCAATAGGACGGAATTATAATTCACCCCTCCACTTT. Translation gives CASSPIGRNYNSPLHF.

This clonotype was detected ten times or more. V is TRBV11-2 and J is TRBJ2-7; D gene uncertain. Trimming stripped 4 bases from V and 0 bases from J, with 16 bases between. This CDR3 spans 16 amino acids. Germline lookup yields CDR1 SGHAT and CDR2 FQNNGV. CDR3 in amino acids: CASSSSLGTISYEQYF. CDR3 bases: TGTGCCAGCAGCTCGTCATTAGGCACCATCTCCTACGAGCAGTACTTC.

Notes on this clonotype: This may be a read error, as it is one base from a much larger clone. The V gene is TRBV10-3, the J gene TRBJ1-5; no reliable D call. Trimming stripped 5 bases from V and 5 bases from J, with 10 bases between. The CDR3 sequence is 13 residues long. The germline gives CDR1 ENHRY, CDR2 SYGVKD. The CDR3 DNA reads TGTGCCATCAGTCTCCGTGGGCATCAGCCCCAGCATTTT. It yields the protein CAISLRGHQPQHF.

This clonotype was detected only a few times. CDR3 sequence reads: CASSDSDRGTGELFF. CDR3 nucleotide sequence: TGCGCCAGCAGCGACTCGGACAGAGGAACCGGGGAGCTGTTTTTT. The V and J genes are TRBV5-1 and TRBJ2-2; maybe TRBD1 (6 bases). Germline V gene data show CDR1 as SGHRS and CDR2 as YFSETQ. This CDR3 has 15 amino acids. V was clipped by 4 bases and J by 5 bases, with 15 bases between them.

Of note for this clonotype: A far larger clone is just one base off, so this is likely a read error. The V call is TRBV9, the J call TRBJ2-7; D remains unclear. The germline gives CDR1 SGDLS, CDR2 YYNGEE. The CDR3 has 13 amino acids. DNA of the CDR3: TGTGCCAGCAGCTCCCGAGACTCCTACGGGCAGTACTTC. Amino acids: CASSSRDSYGQYF. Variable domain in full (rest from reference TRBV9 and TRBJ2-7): DSGVTQTPKHLITATGQRVTLRCSPRSGDLSVYWYQQSLDQGLQFLIQYYNGEERAKGNILERFSAQQFPDLHSELNLSSLELGDSALYFCASSSRDSYGQYFGPGTRLTVT.

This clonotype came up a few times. The CDR3 sequence is CASSRLTPGQNYEQYF. Written as DNA, the CDR3 is TGTGCCAGCAGCCGGTTAACGCCGGGACAAAACTACGAGCAGTACTTC. V is TRBV5-6 and J is TRBJ2-7; possible D gene TRBD1, 6 bases. Germline V gene lookup returns CDR1 SGHDT and CDR2 YYEEEE. The CDR3 is made up of 16 amino acids. The germline V and J ends were trimmed by 4 bases and 3 bases, with 20 bases remaining between them.

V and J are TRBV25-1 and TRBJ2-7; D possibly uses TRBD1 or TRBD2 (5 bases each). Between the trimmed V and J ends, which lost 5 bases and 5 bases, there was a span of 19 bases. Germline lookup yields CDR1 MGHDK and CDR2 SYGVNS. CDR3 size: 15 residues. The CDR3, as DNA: TGTGCCAGCAGTCCGTTTATGGGGGTAGTCGACGAGCAGTACTTC. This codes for CASSPFMGVVDEQYF.

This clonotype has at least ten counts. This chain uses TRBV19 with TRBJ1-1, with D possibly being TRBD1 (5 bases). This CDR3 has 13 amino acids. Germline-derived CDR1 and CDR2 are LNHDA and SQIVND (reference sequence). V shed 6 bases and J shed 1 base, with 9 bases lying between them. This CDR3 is CASSTGPNTEAFF. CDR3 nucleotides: TGTGCCAGTAGCACGGGGCCGAACACTGAAGCTTTCTTT.

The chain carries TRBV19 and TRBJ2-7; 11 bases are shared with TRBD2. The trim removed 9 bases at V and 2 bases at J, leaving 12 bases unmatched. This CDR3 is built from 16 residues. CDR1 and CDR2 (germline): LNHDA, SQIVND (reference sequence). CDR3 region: CASRTGGTSGTYEQYF. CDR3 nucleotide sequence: TGTGCCAGCAGGACGGGGGGGACTAGCGGCACCTACGAGCAGTACTTC.

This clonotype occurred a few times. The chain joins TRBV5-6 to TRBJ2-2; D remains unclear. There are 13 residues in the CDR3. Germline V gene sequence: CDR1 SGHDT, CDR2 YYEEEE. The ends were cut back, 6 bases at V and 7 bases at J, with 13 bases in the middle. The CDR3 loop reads CASTLMGIGELFF. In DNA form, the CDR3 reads TGTGCCAGCACCCTTATGGGGATCGGGGAGCTGTTTTTT.

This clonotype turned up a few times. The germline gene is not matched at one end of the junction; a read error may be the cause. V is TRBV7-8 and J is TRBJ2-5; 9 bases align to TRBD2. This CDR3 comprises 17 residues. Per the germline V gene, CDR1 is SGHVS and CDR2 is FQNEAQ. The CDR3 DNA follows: TGCGCCAGCAGCCTGGGGGGCGGGAGGGCGTACCAAGAGACCCAGTACTTC. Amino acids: CASSLGGGRAYQETQYF.

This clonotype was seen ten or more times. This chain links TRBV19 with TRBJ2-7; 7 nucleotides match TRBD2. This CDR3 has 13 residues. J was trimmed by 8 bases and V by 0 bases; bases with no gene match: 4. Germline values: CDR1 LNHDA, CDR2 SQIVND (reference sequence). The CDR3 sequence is CASSIEAGDKQYF. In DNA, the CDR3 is TGTGCCAGTAGTATAGAGGCGGGAGACAAGCAGTACTTC.

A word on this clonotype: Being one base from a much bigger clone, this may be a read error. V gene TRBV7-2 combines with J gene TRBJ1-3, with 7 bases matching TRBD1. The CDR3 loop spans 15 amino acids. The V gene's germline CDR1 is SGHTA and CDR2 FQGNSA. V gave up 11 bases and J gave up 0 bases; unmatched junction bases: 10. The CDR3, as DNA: TGTGCCGTGGTACAGGGGCCTTACTCTGGAAACACCATATATTTT. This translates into CAVVQGPYSGNTIYF. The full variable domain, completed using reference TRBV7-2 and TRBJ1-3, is GAGVSQSPSNKVTEKGKDVELRCDPISGHTALYWYRQSLGQGLEFLIYFQGNSAPDKSGLPSDRFSAERTGGSVSTLTIQRTQQEDSAVYLCAVVQGPYSGNTIYFGEGSWLTVV.

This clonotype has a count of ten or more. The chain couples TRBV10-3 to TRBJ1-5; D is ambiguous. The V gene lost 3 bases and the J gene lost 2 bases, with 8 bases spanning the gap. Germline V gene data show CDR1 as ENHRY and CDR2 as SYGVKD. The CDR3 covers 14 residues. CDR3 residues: CAISEGLGNQPQHF. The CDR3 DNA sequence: TGTGCCATCAGTGAAGGGTTAGGCAATCAGCCCCAGCATTTT.